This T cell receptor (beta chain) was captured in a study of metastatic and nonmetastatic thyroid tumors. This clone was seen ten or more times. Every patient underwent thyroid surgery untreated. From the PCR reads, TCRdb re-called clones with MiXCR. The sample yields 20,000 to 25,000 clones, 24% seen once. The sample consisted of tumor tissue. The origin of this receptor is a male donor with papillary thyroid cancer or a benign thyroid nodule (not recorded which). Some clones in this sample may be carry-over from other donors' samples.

CDR3 sequence (DNA): TGTGCCTCCCAGAGGGGACAGGGATTTTATGAGCAGTTCTTC. This translates into CASQRGQGFYEQFF. The genes are TRBV6-2 or TRBV6-3 and TRBJ2-1; TRBD1 aligns across 9 bases. This CDR3 is built from 14 residues. The junction had 13 bases not matched to a gene; V was cut back by 11 bases and J by 8 bases. In germline, CDR1 is MNHEY, CDR2 SVGEGT.